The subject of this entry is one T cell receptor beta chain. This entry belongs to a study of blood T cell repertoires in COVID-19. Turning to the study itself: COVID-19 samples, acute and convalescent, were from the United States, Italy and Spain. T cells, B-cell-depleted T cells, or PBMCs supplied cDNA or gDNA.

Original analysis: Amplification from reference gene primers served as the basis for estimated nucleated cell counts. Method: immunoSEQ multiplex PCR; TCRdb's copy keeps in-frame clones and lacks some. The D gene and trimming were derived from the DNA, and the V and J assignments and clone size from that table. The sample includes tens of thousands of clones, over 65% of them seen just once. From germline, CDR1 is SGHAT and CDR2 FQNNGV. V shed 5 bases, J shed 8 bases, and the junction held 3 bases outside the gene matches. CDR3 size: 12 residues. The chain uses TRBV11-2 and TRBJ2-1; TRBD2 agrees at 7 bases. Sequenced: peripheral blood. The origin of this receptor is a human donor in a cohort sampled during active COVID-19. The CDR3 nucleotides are TGTGCCAGCAGCGTTCTAGCGGATGAGCAGTTCTTC. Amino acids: CASSVLADEQFF. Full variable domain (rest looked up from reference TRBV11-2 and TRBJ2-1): EAGVAQSPRYKIIEKRQSVAFWCNPISGHATLYWYQQILGQGPKLLIQFQNNGVVDDSQLPKDRFSAERLKGVDSTLKIQPAKLEDSAVYLCASSVLADEQFFGPGTRLTVL.